These T cell receptor beta chains were read from a single sample in a study of blood T cell repertoires in COVID-19. Libraries were prepared by immunoSEQ multiplex PCR; TCRdb keeps only in-frame clonotypes and omits some of them. The sample records some 130,000 clones, approximately 82% being singletons. The sequenced material came from peripheral blood. Receptors were obtained from a man in his fifties or sixties who had recovered from COVID-19. Both conserved end residues are part of each CDR3. D genes are given only for firm matches. Clone size is shown for a subset of rows, as once, few, many or a class of expanded clone.

>15|TRBJ2-7|TRBD1|TRBV7-2|-
TGTGCCAGCAGCTTATCTCACCAGGGGGCAATCGAGCAGTACTTC
CASSLSHQGAIEQYF
>13|TRBJ2-7|-|TRBV28|-
TGTGCCAGCAGTTTACCCAGTACCTACGAGCAGTACTTC
CASSLPSTYEQYF
>13|TRBJ1-6|-|TRBV7-2|-
TGTGCCAGCAGCTTAGAGACGCGGGTGCCCCTCCACTTT
CASSLETRVPLHF
>15|TRBJ2-1|TRBD1|TRBV11-2|-
TGTGCCAGCAGCTCCCTCAGGACAGGAGGCAATGAGCAGTTCTTC
CASSSLRTGGNEQFF
>14|TRBJ1-2|TRBD1|TRBV27|-
TGTGCCAGCAGTTTATTCGGGACAGCCTATGGCTACACCTTC
CASSLFGTAYGYTF
>13|TRBJ1-1|-|TRBV2|-
TGTGCCAGCACGAAGGGGGAGAACACTGAAGCTTTCTTT
CASTKGENTEAFF
>15|TRBJ1-5|-|TRBV4-1|-
TGCGCCAGCAGCCGGAACGACAAGTTAAATCAGCCCCAGCATTTT
CASSRNDKLNQPQHF
>14|TRBJ1-5|-|TRBV29-1|-
TGCAGCGTCTCCAGAGGGGGAGGCAATCAGCCCCAGCATTTT
CSVSRGGGNQPQHF
>16|TRBJ2-3|TRBD2|TRBV19|-
TGTGCCAGTAGTTTTTCGGCGGGGGGGGGCACAGATACGCAGTATTTT
CASSFSAGGGTDTQYF
>17|TRBJ2-4|TRBD2|TRBV7-8|-
TGTGCCAGCAGCCTATCTAGCGGGAGGGCTTCCAAAAACATTCAGTACTTC
CASSLSSGRASKNIQYF
>12|TRBJ2-1|-|TRBV6-2/TRBV6-3|-
TGTGCCAGCAGTCACGGTAGAGGTGAGCAGTTCTTC
CASSHGRGEQFF
>15|TRBJ1-4|TRBD1|TRBV5-1|-
TGCGCCAGCAGCTTAGGAGGGACAGGGAATGAAAAACTGTTTTTT
CASSLGGTGNEKLFF
>15|TRBJ1-1|TRBD1|TRBV5-5|-
TGTGCCAGCAGCTACCCGGACAGGGGCCACACTGAAGCTTTCTTT
CASSYPDRGHTEAFF
>15|TRBJ1-1|TRBD1|TRBV28|-
TGTGCCATCACCCCCGCAGGGGGAGGTGGCACTGAAGCTTTCTTT
CAITPAGGGGTEAFF
>14|TRBJ2-5|TRBD2|TRBV27|-
TGTGCCAGCAGTTTAGGAGCGGGAGCCGTGACCCAGTACTTC
CASSLGAGAVTQYF
>17|TRBJ2-3|TRBD2|TRBV7-8|-
TGTGCCAGCAGCGTCCTCGGGAGCGGGAGGTCAACAGATACGCAGTATTTT
CASSVLGSGRSTDTQYF
>12|TRBJ2-2|-|TRBV5-1|-
TGCGCCAGCAGCCCCCGGACCGGGGAGCTGTTTTTT
CASSPRTGELFF
>17|TRBJ2-2|TRBD2|TRBV3-1/TRBV3-2|-
TGTGCCAGCAGCCAAGGACTAGCGGGAGGGAACACCGGGGAGCTGTTTTTT
CASSQGLAGGNTGELFF
>12|TRBJ2-5|-|TRBV5-1|-
TGCGCCAGCAGCTTGGCCGGAGAGACCCAGTACTTC
CASSLAGETQYF
>17|TRBJ2-3|TRBD2|TRBV30|-
TGTGCCTGGAGGGATGGGATTCTAGCGGGGGGGGCAGATACGCAGTATTTT
CAWRDGILAGGADTQYF
>18|TRBJ2-2|TRBD2|TRBV5-1|-
TGCGCCAGCAGCCCTCAGACTAGCGGGGGGGCCTTAACCGGGGAGCTGTTTTTT
CASSPQTSGGALTGELFF
>16|TRBJ2-1|TRBD2|TRBV3-1/TRBV3-2|-
TGTGCCAGCAGCCAGGGCGGGACTAGCGGGACAGGTGAGCAGTTCTTC
CASSQGGTSGTGEQFF
>15|TRBJ2-5|TRBD1|TRBV24-1|-
TGTGCCACCAGTGCTAAGACAGGGGAAAGGGAGACCCAGTACTTC
CATSAKTGERETQYF
>17|TRBJ2-1|TRBD2|TRBV15|-
TGTGCCACCAGCAGAGCCACTAGCGGGGGGTCCTACAATGAGCAGTTCTTC
CATSRATSGGSYNEQFF
>13|TRBJ2-1|-|TRBV6-5|once
TGTGCCAGCACCAGAAGACGGGACAATGAGCAGTTCTTC
CASTRRRDNEQFF
>15|TRBJ1-1|-|TRBV3-1/TRBV3-2|-
TGTGCCAGCAGCCCCCAGGGGCGGGCGAACACTGAAGCTTTCTTT
CASSPQGRANTEAFF
>14|TRBJ1-2|-|TRBV6-5|-
TGTGCCAGCAAGGGAAGCGGCAGGCGGGGTGGCTACACCTTC
CASKGSGRRGGYTF
>13|TRBJ1-6|TRBD1|TRBV7-2|-
TGTGCCAGCACCGGGACAGGAGAATCACCCCTCCACTTT
CASTGTGESPLHF
>14|TRBJ1-3|-|TRBV10-3|-
TGTGCCACCTCGGACAGCCTACGTGGAAACACCATATATTTT
CATSDSLRGNTIYF
>15|TRBJ1-2|-|TRBV3-1/TRBV3-2|-
TGTGCCAGCAGCCAAGGAGGTCCAGTTAACTATGGCTACACCTTC
CASSQGGPVNYGYTF
>16|TRBJ2-1|-|TRBV25-1|-
TGTGCCAGCAGGAGCGGGACAGGCAGCTCCTACAATGAGCAGTTCTTC
CASRSGTGSSYNEQFF
>14|TRBJ2-7|TRBD1|TRBV7-2|-
TGTGCCAGCAGCTTAGTCGGGACAGACTACGAGCAGTACTTC
CASSLVGTDYEQYF
>13|TRBJ1-1|-|TRBV7-2|-
TGTGCCAGCAGCTTATCGAGGAACACTGAAGCTTTCTTT
CASSLSRNTEAFF